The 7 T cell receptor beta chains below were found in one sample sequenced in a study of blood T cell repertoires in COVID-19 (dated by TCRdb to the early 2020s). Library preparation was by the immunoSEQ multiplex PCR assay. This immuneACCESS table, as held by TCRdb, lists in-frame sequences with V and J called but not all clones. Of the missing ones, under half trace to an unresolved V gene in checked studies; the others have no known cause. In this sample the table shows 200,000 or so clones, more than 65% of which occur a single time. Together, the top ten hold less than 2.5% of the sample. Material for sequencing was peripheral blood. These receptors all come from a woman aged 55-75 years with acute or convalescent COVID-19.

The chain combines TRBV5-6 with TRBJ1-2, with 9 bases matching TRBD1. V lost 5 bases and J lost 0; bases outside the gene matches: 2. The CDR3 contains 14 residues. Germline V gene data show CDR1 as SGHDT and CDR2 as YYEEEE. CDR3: CASRRTGANYGYTF. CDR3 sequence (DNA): TGTGCCAGCAGAAGGACAGGGGCTAACTATGGCTACACCTTC.

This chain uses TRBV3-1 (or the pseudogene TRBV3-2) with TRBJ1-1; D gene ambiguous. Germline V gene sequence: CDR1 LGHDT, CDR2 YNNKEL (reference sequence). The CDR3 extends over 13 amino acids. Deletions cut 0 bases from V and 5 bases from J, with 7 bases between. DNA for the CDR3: TGTGCCAGCAGCCAAGAATCGAGGACTGAAGCTTTCTTT. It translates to CASSQESRTEAFF.

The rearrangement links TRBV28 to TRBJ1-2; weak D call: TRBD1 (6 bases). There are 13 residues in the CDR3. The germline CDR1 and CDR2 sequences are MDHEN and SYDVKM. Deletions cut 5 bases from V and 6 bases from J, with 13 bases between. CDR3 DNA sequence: TGTGCCAGCAGTCCCCACAGGGATCATGGCTACACCTTC. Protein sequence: CASSPHRDHGYTF.

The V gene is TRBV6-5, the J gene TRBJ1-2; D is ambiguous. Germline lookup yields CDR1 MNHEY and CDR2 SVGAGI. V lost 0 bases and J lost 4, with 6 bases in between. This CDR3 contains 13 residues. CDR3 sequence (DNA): TGTGCCAGCAGTTACTCTGGCACCTATGGCTACACCTTC. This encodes CASSYSGTYGYTF.

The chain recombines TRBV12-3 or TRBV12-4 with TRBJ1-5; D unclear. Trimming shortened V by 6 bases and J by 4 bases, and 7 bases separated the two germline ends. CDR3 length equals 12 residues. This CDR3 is CASRLENQPQHF. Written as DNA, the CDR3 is TGTGCCAGCAGACTTGAAAATCAGCCCCAGCATTTT.

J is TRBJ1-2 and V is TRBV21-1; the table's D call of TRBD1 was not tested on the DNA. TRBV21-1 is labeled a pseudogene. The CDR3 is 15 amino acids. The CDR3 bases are TGTGCCAGCAGCGCCAAGGGGTTTGTGGACTATGGCTACACCTTC. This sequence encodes CASSAKGFVDYGYTF.

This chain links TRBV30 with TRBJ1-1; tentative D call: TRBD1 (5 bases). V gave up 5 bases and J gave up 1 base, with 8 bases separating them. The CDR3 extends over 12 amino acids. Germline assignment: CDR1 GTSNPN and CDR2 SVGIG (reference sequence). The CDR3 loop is CAWAQGNTEAFF. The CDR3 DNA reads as TGTGCCTGGGCCCAGGGGAACACTGAAGCTTTCTTT. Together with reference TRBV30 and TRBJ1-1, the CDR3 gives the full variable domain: SQTIHQWPATLVQPVGSPLSLECTVEGTSNPNLYWYRQAAGRGLQLLFYSVGIGQISSEVPQNLSASRPQDRQFILSSKKLLLSDSGFYLCAWAQGNTEAFFGQGTRLTVV.